The next 27 T cell receptor beta chains were all read from a single sample in a study of T cells in Graves' hyperthyroidism and ophthalmopathy (dated by TCRdb to about 2019). Library construction relied on multiplex PCR. The sequencing machine was an Illumina HiSeq 2000. Amplification of TCR beta CDR3 regions was carried out from RNA transcripts. The TCR CDR3 was subjected to a first round of RT-PCR using the HTBI primer set and the Qiagen OneStep RT-PCR kit. The raw public reads went through TCRdb reprocessing: fastp at Q25, MiXCR clone calling, in-frame beta chains kept. Identical CDR3 protein sequences are pooled into one entry, listed with their most common genes and DNA. This sample comprises about 420,000 distinct CDR3 sequences, roughly an eighth of them detected only once. The top ten hold about 5% of the sample. Sequenced: blood. These receptors originate from a woman younger than 30 with Graves' hyperthyroidism.

V gene TRBV7-8 combines with J gene TRBJ1-5, with 9 bases fitting TRBD1. The trim removed 5 bases at V and 4 bases at J, leaving 6 bases unmatched. The CDR3 covers 15 residues. The V gene's germline CDR1 is SGHVS and CDR2 FQNEAQ. The CDR3, as DNA: TGTGCCAGCAGCGTAGGGACAGGGCTAAATCAGCCCCAGCATTTT. It encodes CASSVGTGLNQPQHF.

This clonotype was observed many times. The V gene is TRBV28, the J gene TRBJ1-2, with unresolved D. The ends were cut back, 5 bases at V and 4 bases at J, with 8 bases in the middle. Germline V CDR1 and CDR2: MDHEN, SYDVKM. The CDR3 has 12 amino acids. CDR3 amino acids: CASSQPAYGYTF. In nucleotides, the CDR3 is TGTGCCAGCAGTCAACCAGCCTATGGCTACACCTTC.

This clonotype appeared many times. The V and J genes are TRBV12-3 or TRBV12-4 and TRBJ1-2, with TRBD1 as a possible D gene (5 bases). V was clipped by 3 bases and J by 8 bases, with 16 bases between them. This CDR3 comprises 14 residues. CDR3 amino acids: CASSLVGGTGGYTF. The CDR3 DNA reads as TGTGCCAGCAGTTTGGTCGGGGGGACTGGGGGCTACACCTTC.

The genes are TRBV6-1 and TRBJ1-5; no firm D call. From germline, CDR1 is MNHNS and CDR2 SASEGT. The length of the CDR3 is 15 residues. V lost 2 bases and J lost 4, with 12 bases in between. CDR3 amino acids: CASSETRFLNQPQHF. In DNA, the CDR3 is TGTGCCAGCAGTGAAACTAGGTTTTTGAATCAGCCCCAGCATTTT.

This clonotype has ten or more counts. J is TRBJ2-1 and V is TRBV24-1; D tentatively reads TRBD1 or TRBD2 (5 bases each). V dropped 6 bases and J dropped 6 bases, with 20 bases sitting between them. Germline V lookup: CDR1 KGHDR, CDR2 SFDVKD. The CDR3 totals 16 residues. In DNA form, the CDR3 reads TGTGCCACCAGTCGTTTAGCAGCGGTAGGGGTCAATGAGCAGTTCTTC. This encodes CATSRLAAVGVNEQFF.

This clonotype was detected ten times or more. The V gene is TRBV6-2 or TRBV6-3, the J gene TRBJ2-5; the D is unclear. Trimming took off 0 bases at V and 0 bases at J, with 5 bases between the two ends. Germline CDR1 reads MNHEY; CDR2 reads SVGEGT. The CDR3 runs 14 residues. The CDR3 here is CASSYSSNQETQYF. CDR3 bases: TGTGCCAGCAGTTACTCGAGCAACCAAGAGACCCAGTACTTC.

This clonotype was observed many times. The chain combines TRBV28 with TRBJ2-5; D remains ambiguous. The CDR3 is 17 amino acids. Germline CDR1 is MDHEN and CDR2 is SYDVKM. V was clipped by 6 bases and J by 0 bases, with 20 bases between them. CDR3 loop: CASSRWSGGTYQETQYF. DNA of the CDR3: TGTGCCAGCAGCCGTTGGTCTGGCGGCACATACCAAGAGACCCAGTACTTC.

The chain uses TRBV10-1 and TRBJ2-5; 7 bases are shared with TRBD1. V gave up 0 bases and J gave up 2 bases; unmatched junction bases: 3. Germline assignment: CDR1 WNHNN and CDR2 SYGVQD (reference sequence). The CDR3 is made up of 15 amino acids. The CDR3 here is CASSESGRGQETQYF. CDR3 nucleotides: TGCGCCAGCAGTGAGTCGGGCAGGGGGCAAGAGACCCAGTACTTC.

This clonotype came up a few times. J is TRBJ2-1 and V is TRBV29-1, with a weak D call TRBD1 (6 bases). The CDR3 totals 17 residues. Deletions cut 6 bases from V and 2 bases from J, with 23 bases between. Germline V lookup: CDR1 SQVTM, CDR2 ANQGSEA. CDR3 in DNA: TGCAGCGTCCCTAGGGGGAGTAGGGAGAGGACCTACAATGAGCAGTTCTTC. It is translated as CSVPRGSRERTYNEQFF.

This clonotype was found many times. V usage is TRBV7-9 and J usage is TRBJ2-1; no clear D gene. Looked up from germline, CDR1 is SEHNR and CDR2 is FQNEAQ (reference sequence). The length of the CDR3 is 14 residues. V lost 0 bases and J 6 bases, leaving 9 bases between the germline ends. The CDR3 sequence: CASSLAEMSNEQFF. The DNA for the CDR3 is TGTGCCAGCAGCTTAGCCGAGATGTCCAATGAGCAGTTCTTC.

This clonotype was recorded at least ten times. The chain has TRBV5-1 and TRBJ2-7; 7 bases map to TRBD2. Germline V gene sequence: CDR1 SGHRS, CDR2 YFSETQ. This CDR3 has 16 amino acids. With 0 bases clipped from V and 1 base from J, the junction kept 7 bases outside the gene matches. CDR3 nucleotide sequence: TGCGCCAGCAGCTTGGGATGGACTAGAGGATCCTACGAGCAGTACTTC. It translates to CASSLGWTRGSYEQYF.

The chain carries TRBV28 and TRBJ1-5, with 7 bases matching TRBD1. Germline V gives CDR1 MDHEN, CDR2 SYDVKM. Trimming at V came to 6 bases and at J to 1 base, leaving 6 bases not matched to a gene. This CDR3 spans 15 amino acids. CDR3 in amino acids: CASRTQTGSNQPQHF. CDR3 coding DNA: TGTGCCAGCAGAACCCAGACAGGGAGCAATCAGCCCCAGCATTTT.

The V gene is TRBV28, the J gene TRBJ1-6, with D tentatively TRBD1 (5 bases). Deletions cut 4 bases from V and 1 base from J, with 14 bases between. The CDR3 spans 17 residues. Germline V gene sequence: CDR1 MDHEN, CDR2 SYDVKM. The CDR3 sequence: CASSSRQQESYNSPLHF. The DNA for the CDR3 is TGTGCCAGCAGTTCGCGACAGCAAGAATCCTATAATTCACCCCTCCACTTT.

This clonotype was detected only a few times. This could be a read error, since a much larger clone is one nucleotide away. V is TRBV6-2 or TRBV6-3 and J is TRBJ2-7, with 10 bases aligning to TRBD2. Germline trimming cut 5 bases from V and 6 bases from J; bases unmatched to any gene: 10. This CDR3 has 15 amino acids. CDR1 MNHEY and CDR2 SVGEGT come from the germline V gene. The CDR3 DNA is TGTGCCAGCAGTCGAACCGGGACTAGCGACCCCGAGCAGTACTTC. Translating gives CASSRTGTSDPEQYF.

This clonotype came up a few times. The rearrangement uses TRBV6-1 and TRBJ1-1; a weak D match, TRBD1 (5 bases). The CDR3 spans 13 residues. V shed 3 bases and J shed 8 bases, with 13 bases lying between them. CDR1 MNHNS and CDR2 SASEGT come from the germline V gene. The CDR3 nucleotides are TGTGCCAGCAGTGAGGGTGGACAACGGGAAGCTTTCTTT. Translated, it gives CASSEGGQREAFF.

The rearrangement joins TRBV6-1 to TRBJ1-6; a possible D gene is TRBD1 (5 bases). Germline V gene data show CDR1 as MNHNS and CDR2 as SASEGT. This CDR3 contains 14 residues. Trimming stripped 2 bases from V and 6 bases from J, with 8 bases between. CDR3 bases: TGTGCCAGCAGTGAAACAGGTCCTAATTCACCCCTCCACTTT. Its protein is CASSETGPNSPLHF.

The chain has TRBV4-3 and TRBJ2-6; 9 bases fit TRBD2. Germline V gene lookup returns CDR1 LGHNA and CDR2 YSLEER. J was trimmed by 0 bases and V by 0 bases; bases with no gene match: 6. The CDR3 contains 19 residues. CDR3 nucleotide sequence: TGCGCCAGCAGCCAAGATGGGACTAGCAGAAACTCTGGGGCCAACGTCCTGACTTTC. Encoded protein: CASSQDGTSRNSGANVLTF.

The V gene is TRBV20-1, the J gene TRBJ2-1; 14 bases agree with TRBD2. Trimming cost V 2 bases and J 8 bases; bases outside gene matches: 5. The CDR3 has 15 residues. CDR1 and CDR2 from the germline V gene are DFQATT and SNEGSKA (reference sequence). CDR3 in amino acids: CSARPGLAGEHEQFF. The CDR3 DNA follows: TGCAGTGCTAGACCGGGACTAGCGGGAGAACATGAGCAGTTCTTC.

Note on this clonotype: A much more abundant neighbour one base away suggests this may be a read error. V usage is TRBV10-1 and J usage is TRBJ2-3; 8 bases fit TRBD1. Germline values: CDR1 WNHNN, CDR2 SYGVQD (reference sequence). The CDR3 loop spans 14 amino acids. CDR3 protein: CAGSANRGSDTQYF. CDR3 nucleotides: TGCGCCGGCAGTGCCAACAGGGGGTCAGATACGCAGTATTTT.

V usage is TRBV4-1 and J usage is TRBJ2-5; no definite D call. This CDR3 region has 15 residues. From germline, CDR1 is MGHRA and CDR2 YSYEKL. V lost 1 base, J lost 2 bases, and 11 bases lay in between. In DNA, the CDR3 is TGCGCCAGCAGCCAAGTCAAATTCTCGCAAGAGACCCAGTACTTC. It codes for CASSQVKFSQETQYF.

This clonotype was seen more than once but under ten times. The V gene is TRBV2, the J gene TRBJ1-6, with TRBD1 identical over 7 bases. Germline CDR1 SNHLY, CDR2 FYNNEI. This CDR3 has 14 amino acids. V gave up 4 bases and J gave up 9 bases; unmatched junction bases: 6. The CDR3 here is CASSGQGMASPLHF. The DNA of the CDR3 is TGTGCCAGCAGTGGACAGGGAATGGCTTCACCCCTCCACTTT.

This clonotype was counted between two and nine times. This rearrangement joins TRBV6-6 to TRBJ2-2; TRBD2 matches at 10 bases. Trimming removed 1 base from V and 4 bases from J; junction bases left unmatched: 9. This CDR3 has 18 residues. Germline CDR1 MNHNY, CDR2 SVGAGI (reference sequence). The CDR3 region is CASSYLKRTSGATGELFF. The DNA for the CDR3 is TGTGCCAGCAGTTACTTGAAACGGACTAGCGGAGCCACCGGGGAGCTGTTTTTT.

This clonotype appeared many times. CDR3 coding DNA: TGCAGCGTTCCTGACAACTACAATGAGCAGTTCTTC. This codes for CSVPDNYNEQFF. The rearrangement uses TRBV29-1 and TRBJ2-1, with D unclear. The CDR3 sequence is 12 residues long. Germline loops: CDR1 SQVTM, CDR2 ANQGSEA. Trimming removed 5 bases at V and 3 bases at J, with 8 bases between.

The chain uses TRBV7-8 and TRBJ2-5, with D perhaps matching TRBD2 (5 bases). Trimming shortened V by 2 bases and J by 10 bases, and 17 bases separated the two germline ends. CDR3 length: 14 residues. Germline values: CDR1 SGHVS, CDR2 FQNEAQ. Written as DNA, the CDR3 is TGTGCCAGCAGCTTATGGCCTACCGGGAAGGACCAGTACTTC. This encodes CASSLWPTGKDQYF.

This clonotype was seen repeatedly, ten times or more. The chain is built from TRBV20-1 and TRBJ2-4; a possible D gene is TRBD1 (6 bases). The CDR3 is 18 amino acids. V was shortened by 6 bases and J by 0 bases, with 24 bases between the two germline ends. The germline V gene encodes CDR1 DFQATT and CDR2 SNEGSKA (reference sequence). This CDR3 reads CSARPLRLEQGAKNIQYF. The CDR3 DNA follows: TGCAGTGCCAGACCCCTGCGCCTAGAACAGGGAGCCAAAAACATTCAGTACTTC.

This clonotype was counted ten times or more. The gene calls are TRBV6-1 and TRBJ1-1; the D gene is possibly TRBD1 (5 bases). The germline V and J ends were trimmed by 6 bases and 1 base, with 9 bases remaining between them. Germline V gives CDR1 MNHNS, CDR2 SASEGT. The CDR3 totals 13 residues. The CDR3 nucleotides are TGTGCCAGCAGCGAGGGACGGAACACTGAAGCTTTCTTT. It specifies CASSEGRNTEAFF.

This clonotype was detected many times. The chain uses TRBV13 and TRBJ2-5, with 7 positions matching TRBD2. After removal of 5 bases from V and 0 bases from J, the junction contained 9 bases not matched to a gene. Germline assignment: CDR1 PRHDT and CDR2 FYEKMQ (reference sequence). The CDR3 spans 16 residues. CDR3 in amino acids: CASSSMTGGHQETQYF. CDR3 nucleotides: TGTGCCAGCAGCAGCATGACGGGAGGTCACCAAGAGACCCAGTACTTC.